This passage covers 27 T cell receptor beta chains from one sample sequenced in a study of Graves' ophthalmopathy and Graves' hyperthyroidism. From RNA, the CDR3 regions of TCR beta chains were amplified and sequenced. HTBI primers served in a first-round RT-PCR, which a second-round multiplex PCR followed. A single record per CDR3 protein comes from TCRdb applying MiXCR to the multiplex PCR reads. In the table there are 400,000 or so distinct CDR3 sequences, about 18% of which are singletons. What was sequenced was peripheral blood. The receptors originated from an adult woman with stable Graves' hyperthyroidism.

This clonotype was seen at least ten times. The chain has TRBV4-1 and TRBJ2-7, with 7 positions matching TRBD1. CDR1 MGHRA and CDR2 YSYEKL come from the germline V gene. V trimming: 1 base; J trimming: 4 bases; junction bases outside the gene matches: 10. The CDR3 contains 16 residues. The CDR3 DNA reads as TGCGCCAGCAGCCAAGTCGCATCGGGACAGAATTACGAGCAGTACTTC. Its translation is CASSQVASGQNYEQYF.

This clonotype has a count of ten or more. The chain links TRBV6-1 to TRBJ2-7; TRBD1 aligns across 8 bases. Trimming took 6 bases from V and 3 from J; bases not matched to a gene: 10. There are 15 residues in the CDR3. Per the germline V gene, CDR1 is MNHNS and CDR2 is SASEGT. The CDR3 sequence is CASRSDRGDIYEQYF. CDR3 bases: TGTGCCAGCAGGTCAGACAGGGGCGATATCTACGAGCAGTACTTC.

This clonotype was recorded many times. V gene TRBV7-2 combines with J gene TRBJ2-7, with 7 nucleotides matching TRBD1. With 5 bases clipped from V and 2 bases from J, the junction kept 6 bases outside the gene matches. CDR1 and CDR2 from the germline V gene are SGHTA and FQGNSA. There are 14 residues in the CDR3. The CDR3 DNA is TGTGCCAGCAGCGCCGGGACAGTAGCCTACGAGCAGTACTTC. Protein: CASSAGTVAYEQYF. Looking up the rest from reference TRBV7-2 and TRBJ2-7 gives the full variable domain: GAGVSQSPSNKVTEKGKDVELRCDPISGHTALYWYRQSLGQGLEFLIYFQGNSAPDKSGLPSDRFSAERTGGSVSTLTIQRTQQEDSAVYLCASSAGTVAYEQYFGPGTRLTVT.

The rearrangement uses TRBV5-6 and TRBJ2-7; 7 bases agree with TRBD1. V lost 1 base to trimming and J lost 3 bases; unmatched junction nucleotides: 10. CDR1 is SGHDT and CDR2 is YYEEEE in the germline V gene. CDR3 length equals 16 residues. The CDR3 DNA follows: TGTGCCAGCAGCTTGCCCGGGCACAGGGGATACTACGAGCAGTACTTC. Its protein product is CASSLPGHRGYYEQYF.

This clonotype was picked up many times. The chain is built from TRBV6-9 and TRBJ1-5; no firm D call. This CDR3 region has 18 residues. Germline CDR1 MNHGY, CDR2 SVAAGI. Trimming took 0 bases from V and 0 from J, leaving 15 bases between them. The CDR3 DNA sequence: TGTGCCAGCAGTTATTCCCGATTGGCCGTCCGTAGCAATCAGCCCCAGCATTTT. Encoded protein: CASSYSRLAVRSNQPQHF.

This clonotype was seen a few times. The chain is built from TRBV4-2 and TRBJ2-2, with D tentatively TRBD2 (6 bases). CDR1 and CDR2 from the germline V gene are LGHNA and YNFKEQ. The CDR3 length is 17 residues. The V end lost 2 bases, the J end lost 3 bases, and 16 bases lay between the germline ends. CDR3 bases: TGTGCCAGCAGCCAATTTAGCTTGGGGGGAGACACCGGGGAGCTGTTTTTT. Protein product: CASSQFSLGGDTGELFF.

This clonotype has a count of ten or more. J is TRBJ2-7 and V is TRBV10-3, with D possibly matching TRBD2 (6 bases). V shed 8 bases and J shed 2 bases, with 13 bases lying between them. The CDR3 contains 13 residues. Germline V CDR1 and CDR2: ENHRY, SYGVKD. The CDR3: CAILEGVAYEQYF. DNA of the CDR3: TGTGCCATCTTGGAGGGAGTCGCCTACGAGCAGTACTTC.

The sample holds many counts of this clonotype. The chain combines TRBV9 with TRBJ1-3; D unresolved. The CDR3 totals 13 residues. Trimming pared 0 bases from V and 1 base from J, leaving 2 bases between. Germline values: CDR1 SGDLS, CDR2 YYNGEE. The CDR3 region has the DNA TGTGCCAGCAGCGTAGATTCTGGAAACACCATATATTTT. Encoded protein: CASSVDSGNTIYF.

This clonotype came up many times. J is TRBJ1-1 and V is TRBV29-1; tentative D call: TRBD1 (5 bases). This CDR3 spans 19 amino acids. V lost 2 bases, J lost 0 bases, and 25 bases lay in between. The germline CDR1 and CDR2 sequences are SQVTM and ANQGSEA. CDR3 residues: CSVENELNVGALMNTEAFF. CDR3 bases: TGCAGCGTTGAAAATGAATTGAATGTTGGGGCTCTGATGAACACTGAAGCTTTCTTT.

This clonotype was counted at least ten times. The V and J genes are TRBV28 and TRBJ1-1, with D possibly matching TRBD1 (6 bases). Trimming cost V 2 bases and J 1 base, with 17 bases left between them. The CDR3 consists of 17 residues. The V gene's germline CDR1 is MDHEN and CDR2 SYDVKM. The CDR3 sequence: CASSLPPTGTSNTEAFF. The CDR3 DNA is TGTGCCAGCAGTTTACCACCAACCGGGACATCGAACACTGAAGCTTTCTTT. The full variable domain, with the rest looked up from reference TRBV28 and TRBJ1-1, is DVKVTQSSRYLVKRTGEKVFLECVQDMDHENMFWYRQDPGLGLRLIYFSYDVKMKEKGDIPEGYSVSREKKERFSLILESASTNQTSMYLCASSLPPTGTSNTEAFFGQGTRLTVV.

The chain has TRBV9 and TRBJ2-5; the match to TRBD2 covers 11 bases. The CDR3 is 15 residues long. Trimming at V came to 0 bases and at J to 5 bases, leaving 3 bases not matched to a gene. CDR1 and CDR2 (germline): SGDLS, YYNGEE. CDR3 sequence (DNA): TGTGCCAGCAGCGTAGCCGGGACTAGCGGTGAGACCCAGTACTTC. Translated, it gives CASSVAGTSGETQYF. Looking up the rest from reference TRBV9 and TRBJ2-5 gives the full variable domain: DSGVTQTPKHLITATGQRVTLRCSPRSGDLSVYWYQQSLDQGLQFLIQYYNGEERAKGNILERFSAQQFPDLHSELNLSSLELGDSALYFCASSVAGTSGETQYFGPGTRLLVL.

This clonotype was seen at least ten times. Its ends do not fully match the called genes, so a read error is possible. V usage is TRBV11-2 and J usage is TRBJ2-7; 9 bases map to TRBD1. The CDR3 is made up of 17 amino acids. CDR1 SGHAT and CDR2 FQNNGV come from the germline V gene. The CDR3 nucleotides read TGTGCCAGCAGCTACCCCCAACGGACAGGGGTCTCCTACGGGCAGTACTTC. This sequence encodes CASSYPQRTGVSYGQYF.

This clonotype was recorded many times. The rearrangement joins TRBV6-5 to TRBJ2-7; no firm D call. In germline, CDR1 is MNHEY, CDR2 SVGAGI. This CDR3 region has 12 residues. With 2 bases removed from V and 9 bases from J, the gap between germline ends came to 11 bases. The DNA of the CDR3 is TGTGCCAGCAGTTACCCCGGCGGTCGGCAGTACTTC. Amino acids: CASSYPGGRQYF.

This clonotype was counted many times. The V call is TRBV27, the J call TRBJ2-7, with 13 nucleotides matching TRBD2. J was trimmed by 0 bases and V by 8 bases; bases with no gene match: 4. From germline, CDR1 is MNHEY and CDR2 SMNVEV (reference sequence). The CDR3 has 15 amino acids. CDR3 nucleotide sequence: TGTGCCAGCCAGGGACTAGCGGGAAGCTCCTACGAGCAGTACTTC. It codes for CASQGLAGSSYEQYF.

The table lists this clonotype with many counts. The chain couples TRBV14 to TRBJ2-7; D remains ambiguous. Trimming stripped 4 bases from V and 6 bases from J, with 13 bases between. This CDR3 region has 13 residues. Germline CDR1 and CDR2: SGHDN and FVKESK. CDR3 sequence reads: CASSPVRKGEQYF. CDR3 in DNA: TGTGCCAGCAGCCCTGTACGAAAGGGCGAGCAGTACTTC.

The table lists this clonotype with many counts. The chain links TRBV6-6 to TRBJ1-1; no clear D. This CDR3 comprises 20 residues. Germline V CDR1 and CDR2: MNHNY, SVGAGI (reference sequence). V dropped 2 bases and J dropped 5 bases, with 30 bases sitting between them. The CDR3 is CASSYAHDLSLPERFTEAFF. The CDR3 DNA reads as TGTGCCAGCAGTTACGCCCACGATCTAAGTCTCCCTGAACGGTTTACTGAAGCTTTCTTT.

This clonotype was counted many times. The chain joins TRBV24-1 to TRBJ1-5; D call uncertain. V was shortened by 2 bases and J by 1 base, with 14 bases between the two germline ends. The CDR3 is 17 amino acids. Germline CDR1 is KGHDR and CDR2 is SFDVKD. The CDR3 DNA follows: TGTGCCACCAGTGATTCAAAGGACCCAGAGAGCAATCAGCCCCAGCATTTT. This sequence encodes CATSDSKDPESNQPQHF.

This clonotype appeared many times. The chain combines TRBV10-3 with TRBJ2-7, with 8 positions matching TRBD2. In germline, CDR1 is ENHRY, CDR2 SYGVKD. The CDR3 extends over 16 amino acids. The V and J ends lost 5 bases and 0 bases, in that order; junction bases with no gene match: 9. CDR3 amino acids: CAISPRGGDGSYEQYF. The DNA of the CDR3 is TGTGCCATCAGTCCCCGGGGGGGGGACGGCTCCTACGAGCAGTACTTC.

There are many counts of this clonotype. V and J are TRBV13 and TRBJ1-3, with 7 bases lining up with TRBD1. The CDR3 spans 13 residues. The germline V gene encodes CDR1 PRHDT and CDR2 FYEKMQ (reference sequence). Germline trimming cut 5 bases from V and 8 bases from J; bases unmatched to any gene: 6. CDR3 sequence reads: CASSRDRVDTIYF. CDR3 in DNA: TGTGCCAGCAGCCGAGACAGGGTAGACACCATATATTTT.

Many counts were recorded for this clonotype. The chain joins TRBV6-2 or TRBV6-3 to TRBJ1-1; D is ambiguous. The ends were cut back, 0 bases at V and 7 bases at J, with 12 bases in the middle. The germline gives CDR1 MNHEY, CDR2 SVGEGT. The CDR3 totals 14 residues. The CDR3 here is CASSYSLQQLEAFF. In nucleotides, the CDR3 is TGTGCCAGCAGTTACTCCCTTCAACAACTTGAAGCTTTCTTT.

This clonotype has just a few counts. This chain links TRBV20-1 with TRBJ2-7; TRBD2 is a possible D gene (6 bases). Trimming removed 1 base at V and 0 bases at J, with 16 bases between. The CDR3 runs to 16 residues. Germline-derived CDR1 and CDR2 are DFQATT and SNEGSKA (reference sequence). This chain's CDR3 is CSARGGTRRNSYEQYF. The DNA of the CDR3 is TGCAGTGCTAGAGGTGGGACTCGCCGCAACTCCTACGAGCAGTACTTC.

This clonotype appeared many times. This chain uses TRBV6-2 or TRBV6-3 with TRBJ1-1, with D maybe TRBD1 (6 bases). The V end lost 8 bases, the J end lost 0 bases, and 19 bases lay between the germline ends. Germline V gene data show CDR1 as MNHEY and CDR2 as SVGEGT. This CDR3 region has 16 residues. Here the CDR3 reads CASVQLRGSMNTEAFF. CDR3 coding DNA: TGTGCCAGCGTACAACTCAGGGGTTCTATGAACACTGAAGCTTTCTTT.

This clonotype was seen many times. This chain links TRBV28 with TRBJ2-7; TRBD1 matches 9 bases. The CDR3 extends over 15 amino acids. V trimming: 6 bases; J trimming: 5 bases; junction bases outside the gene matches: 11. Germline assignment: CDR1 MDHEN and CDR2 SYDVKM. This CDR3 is CASSESGTGIDEQYF. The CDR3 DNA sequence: TGTGCCAGCAGCGAATCCGGGACAGGGATCGACGAGCAGTACTTC.

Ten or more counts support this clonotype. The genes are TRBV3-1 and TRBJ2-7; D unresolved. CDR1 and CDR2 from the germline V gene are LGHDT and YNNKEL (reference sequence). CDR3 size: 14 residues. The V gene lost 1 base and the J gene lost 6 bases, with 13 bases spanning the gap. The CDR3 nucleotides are TGTGCCAGCAGCCAAGTTGTGGATGGTGCCGAGCAGTACTTC. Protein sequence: CASSQVVDGAEQYF.

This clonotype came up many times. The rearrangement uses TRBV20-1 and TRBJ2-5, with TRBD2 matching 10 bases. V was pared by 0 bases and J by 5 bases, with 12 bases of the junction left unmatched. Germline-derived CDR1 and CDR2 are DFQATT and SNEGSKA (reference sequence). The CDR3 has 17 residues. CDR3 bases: TGCAGTGCTAGAGATCTGCTAGCGGGAGAAGGAGGGGAGACCCAGTACTTC. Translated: CSARDLLAGEGGETQYF.

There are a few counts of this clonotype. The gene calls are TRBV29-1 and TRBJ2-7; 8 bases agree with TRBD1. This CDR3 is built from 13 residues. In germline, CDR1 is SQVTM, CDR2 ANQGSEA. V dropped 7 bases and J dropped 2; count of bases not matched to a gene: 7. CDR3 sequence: CSATQGGAYEQYF. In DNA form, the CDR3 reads TGCAGCGCCACACAGGGGGGCGCCTACGAGCAGTACTTC.

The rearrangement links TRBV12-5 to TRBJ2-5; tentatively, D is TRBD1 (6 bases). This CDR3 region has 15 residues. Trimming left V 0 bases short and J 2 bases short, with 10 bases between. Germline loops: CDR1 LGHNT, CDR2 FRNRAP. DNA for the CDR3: TGTGCTAGTGGTTTGGTTCCGGACAGACAAGAGACCCAGTACTTC. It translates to CASGLVPDRQETQYF.